The present T cell receptor beta chain was sequenced within a study of blood T cell repertoires in COVID-19. As for the study in general: The United States, Italy and Spain provided the acute and convalescent COVID-19 samples. From T cells, B-cell-depleted T cells, or PBMCs came the material, which was cDNA or gDNA.

Germline loops: CDR1 SGHTA, CDR2 FQGNSA. This CDR3 comprises 16 residues. V dropped 1 base and J dropped 1 base, with 13 bases sitting between them. Authors' processing steps: For nucleated cells, counts were estimated from reference gene primer amplification. This table comes from immunoSEQ multiplex PCR, and its TCRdb copy is limited to in-frame clones, with some not included. V and J calls plus clone size are reproduced from that table; the DNA served to infer D and trimming. The repertoire holds approximately 390,000 clones, roughly 90% seen once, with 6.5% in the top ten. The clonotype was recovered from a young man with active or convalescent COVID-19. The rearrangement uses TRBV7-2 and TRBJ1-2; no clear D. Sequencing was done on a sample of peripheral blood. The chain's CDR3 is CASSLVPGGINYGYTF. The CDR3, as DNA: TGTGCCAGCAGCTTAGTCCCAGGAGGCATTAACTATGGCTACACCTTC. Full variable domain (missing parts from reference TRBV7-2 and TRBJ1-2): GAGVSQSPSNKVTEKGKDVELRCDPISGHTALYWYRQSLGQGLEFLIYFQGNSAPDKSGLPSDRFSAERTGGSVSTLTIQRTQQEDSAVYLCASSLVPGGINYGYTFGSGTRLTVV.